The 26 T cell receptor beta chains in this list originate from one sample, sequenced in a study of shared clonotypes between healthy human individuals. CD45RO negativity and positive selection for CCR7 defined naive CD8 cells, a population that excluded terminally differentiated effector memory CD45RA+ cells. Assay used: immunoSEQ multiplex PCR; TCRdb lists only in-frame clones, some missing. Of approximately 2,000,000 clones in the sample, around 93% were seen once. Sequenced sample: naive CD8+ T cells from PBMCs. These receptors came from a young man in good health. Some clones in this sample may be carry-over from other donors' samples.

A few counts support this clone. This chain links TRBV28 with TRBJ2-7; D unclear. CDR1 and CDR2 from the germline V gene are MDHEN and SYDVKM. V lost 1 base to trimming and J lost 8 bases, with 9 bases between them. This CDR3 is built from 12 residues. CDR3: CASSLSAIKQYF. Here the CDR3 DNA reads TGTGCCAGCAGTTTATCGGCTATCAAGCAGTACTTC.

Comment on this clone: Other DNA sequences in this sample translate to the same CDR3. This sequence joins TRBV7-9 and TRBJ2-7; no reliable D call. This CDR3 is 13 amino acids long. Trimming pared 4 bases from V and 0 bases from J, leaving 7 bases between. Germline V gene lookup returns CDR1 SEHNR and CDR2 FQNEAQ (reference sequence). This CDR3 reads CASSSPSSYEQYF. CDR3 bases: TGTGCCAGCAGCTCGCCGAGCTCCTACGAGCAGTACTTC.

The chain is built from TRBV6-5 and TRBJ1-2, with D unclear. Germline V lookup: CDR1 MNHEY, CDR2 SVGAGI. With 2 bases removed from V and 5 bases from J, the gap between germline ends came to 9 bases. CDR3 length: 13 residues. The CDR3 coding sequence is TGTGCCAGCAGTTACAGTACGGTGTATGGCTACACCTTC. Translating gives CASSYSTVYGYTF.

This rearrangement joins TRBV19 to TRBJ2-3, with 7 bases matching TRBD1. Germline V gene lookup returns CDR1 LNHDA and CDR2 SQIVND (reference sequence). The CDR3 is 14 amino acids. V lost 4 bases and J lost 6; bases outside the gene matches: 7. The CDR3: CASSTDRWEDTQYF. In DNA form, the CDR3 reads TGTGCCAGTAGTACGGACAGGTGGGAGGATACGCAGTATTTT.

This clone turned up a few times. J is TRBJ1-1 and V is TRBV30; D is uncertain. CDR3 length: 11 residues. The V gene's germline CDR1 is GTSNPN and CDR2 SVGIG (reference sequence). V dropped 4 bases and J dropped 6 bases, with 9 bases sitting between them. The CDR3 loop is CAWNLSPEAFF. The DNA for the CDR3 is TGTGCCTGGAACTTATCCCCTGAAGCTTTCTTT.

V and J are TRBV27 and TRBJ1-1, with 9 nucleotides matching TRBD1. This CDR3 spans 12 amino acids. Per germline, CDR1 MNHEY and CDR2 SMNVEV (reference sequence). J gave up 11 bases and V 5 bases, and 6 bases lay outside the gene matches. CDR3 sequence reads: CASSAGQGGAFF. The CDR3 DNA is TGTGCCAGCAGTGCGGGACAGGGTGGGGCTTTCTTT.

This chain joins TRBV10-3 and TRBJ1-4; 8 positions match TRBD1. Trimming at V came to 6 bases and at J to 2 bases, leaving 8 bases not matched to a gene. In germline, CDR1 is ENHRY, CDR2 SYGVKD. The CDR3 totals 16 residues. DNA of the CDR3: TGTGCCATCAGGGAAACAGGGGGATCGACTAATGAAAAACTGTTTTTT. Protein product: CAIRETGGSTNEKLFF.

The chain recombines TRBV13 with TRBJ2-7; a possible D gene is TRBD1 (5 bases). Trimming pared 5 bases from V and 0 bases from J, leaving 11 bases between. Germline V lookup: CDR1 PRHDT, CDR2 FYEKMQ (reference sequence). The CDR3 covers 14 residues. CDR3: CASSADSSSYEQYF. In DNA form, the CDR3 reads TGTGCCAGCAGCGCCGACAGCAGCTCCTACGAGCAGTACTTC.

The rearrangement uses TRBV13 and TRBJ2-1; no clear D gene. V lost 0 bases and J lost 7, with 16 bases in between. The CDR3 is 16 residues long. The germline gives CDR1 PRHDT, CDR2 FYEKMQ (reference sequence). The CDR3 region is CASSLGARTITNEQFF. Here the CDR3 DNA reads TGTGCCAGCAGCTTAGGGGCCCGGACCATTACGAATGAGCAGTTCTTC.

The gene calls are TRBV11-2 and TRBJ2-7, with TRBD2 matching 9 bases. This CDR3 is built from 15 residues. J was trimmed by 5 bases and V by 5 bases; bases with no gene match: 10. From germline, CDR1 is SGHAT and CDR2 FQNNGV. CDR3 protein: CASSDRAGGSNEQYF. As DNA, the CDR3 is TGTGCCAGCAGCGACAGAGCGGGAGGCTCAAACGAGCAGTACTTC.

The chain recombines TRBV29-1 with TRBJ2-3; D possibly corresponds to TRBD2 (6 bases). V was trimmed by 4 bases and J by 2 bases, leaving 13 bases between them. In germline, CDR1 is SQVTM, CDR2 ANQGSEA. There are 14 residues in the CDR3. The CDR3 sequence is CSVVGGLYTDTQYF. As DNA, the CDR3 is TGCAGCGTTGTGGGAGGACTCTACACAGATACGCAGTATTTT.

With regard to this clone: Other nucleotide sequences from this sample produce the same CDR3. This chain connects TRBV4-3 to TRBJ1-2, with 7 bases identical to TRBD1. The CDR3 covers 14 residues. J gave up 4 bases and V 2 bases, and 4 bases lay outside the gene matches. In germline, CDR1 is LGHNA, CDR2 YSLEER. CDR3 sequence: CASSQYRGGYGYTF. The CDR3 bases are TGCGCCAGCAGCCAATACAGGGGCGGCTATGGCTACACCTTC.

This sequence joins TRBV29-1 and TRBJ2-2, with unresolved D. The CDR3 extends over 13 amino acids. Trimming left V 5 bases short and J 0 bases short, with 7 bases between. Germline V gives CDR1 SQVTM, CDR2 ANQGSEA. The CDR3 bases are TGCAGCGTTAAACACACGAACACCGGGGAGCTGTTTTTT. It codes for CSVKHTNTGELFF.

This sequence joins TRBV4-2 and TRBJ2-1, with 8 bases that match TRBD2. With 5 bases clipped from V and 6 bases from J, the junction kept 6 bases outside the gene matches. The CDR3 spans 14 residues. CDR1 and CDR2 from the germline V gene are LGHNA and YNFKEQ. CDR3 DNA sequence: TGTGCCAGCAGCGCTCCTGGACTAGCCAATGAGCAGTTCTTC. It specifies CASSAPGLANEQFF.

The chain joins TRBV6-1 to TRBJ1-1; 9 nucleotides match TRBD1. Germline lookup yields CDR1 MNHNS and CDR2 SASEGT. Losses at the gene ends were 3 bases for V and 3 bases for J; bases not matched to a gene: 2. This CDR3 spans 14 amino acids. The CDR3 DNA reads as TGTGCCAGCAGTGAGTGGACAGGGGACACTGAAGCTTTCTTT. Amino acid sequence: CASSEWTGDTEAFF.

V usage is TRBV2 and J usage is TRBJ2-7; 7 nucleotides agree with TRBD2. Germline V gene data show CDR1 as SNHLY and CDR2 as FYNNEI. There are 13 residues in the CDR3. V gave up 8 bases and J gave up 4 bases; unmatched junction bases: 8. This CDR3 reads CASGEGFRYEQYF. The CDR3, as DNA: TGTGCCAGCGGGGAGGGATTCCGGTACGAGCAGTACTTC.

This chain uses TRBV18 with TRBJ1-5; a weak D match, TRBD1 (6 bases). The CDR3 is 19 amino acids. Between the trimmed V and J ends, which lost 0 bases and 4 bases, there was a span of 22 bases. CDR1 and CDR2 from the germline V gene are KGHSH and LQKENI. For the CDR3, the DNA is TGTGCCAGCTCACCACCGGGACATATGCACGCGCCTGGGAATCAGCCCCAGCATTTT. This sequence encodes CASSPPGHMHAPGNQPQHF.

This chain joins TRBV30 and TRBJ1-1; D uncertain. The V and J ends lost 1 base and 7 bases respectively, with 7 bases between them. From germline, CDR1 is GTSNPN and CDR2 SVGIG (reference sequence). The CDR3 runs to 11 residues. The CDR3 bases are TGTGCCTGGAGTGGAGGTAATGAAGCTTTCTTT. Translation gives CAWSGGNEAFF. The whole variable domain, filled in from reference TRBV30 and TRBJ1-1, reads SQTIHQWPATLVQPVGSPLSLECTVEGTSNPNLYWYRQAAGRGLQLLFYSVGIGQISSEVPQNLSASRPQDRQFILSSKKLLLSDSGFYLCAWSGGNEAFFGQGTRLTVV.

This chain connects TRBV7-6 to TRBJ1-3; D may be TRBD1 (5 bases). Germline V gene sequence: CDR1 SGHVS, CDR2 FNYEAQ. The CDR3 runs 17 residues. V was trimmed by 0 bases and J by 0 bases, leaving 12 bases between them. The CDR3 loop is CASSLAPGGFSGNTIYF. The CDR3 DNA sequence: TGTGCCAGCAGCTTAGCCCCGGGGGGGTTCTCTGGAAACACCATATATTTT.

Turning to this clone: In the same sample, other DNA sequences code for this CDR3. The chain joins TRBV11-3 to TRBJ2-1; D is unresolved. This CDR3 has 12 amino acids. Germline V CDR1 and CDR2: SGHNT, YENEEA. Deletions cut 0 bases from V and 5 bases from J, with 2 bases between. CDR3 DNA sequence: TGTGCCAGCAGCTTAGAGCACAATGAGCAGTTCTTC. Its protein product is CASSLEHNEQFF.

The V gene is TRBV29-1, the J gene TRBJ1-1; D possibly corresponds to TRBD1 (5 bases). V was clipped by 0 bases and J by 5 bases, with 19 bases between them. Germline lookup yields CDR1 SQVTM and CDR2 ANQGSEA. CDR3 length equals 16 residues. The CDR3 nucleotides are TGCAGCGTTGAAGACCTCGGCAGGGACGGTTCTACTGAAGCTTTCTTT. It is translated as CSVEDLGRDGSTEAFF.

A remark on this clone: Other DNA sequences within the sample encode an identical CDR3. This chain uses TRBV29-1 with TRBJ2-6; D is unresolved. The CDR3 consists of 14 residues. Germline assignment: CDR1 SQVTM and CDR2 ANQGSEA. V was clipped by 1 base and J by 0 bases, with 4 bases between them. CDR3 amino acids: CSVEGYSGANVLTF. The CDR3 DNA follows: TGCAGCGTTGAAGGCTACTCTGGGGCCAACGTCCTGACTTTC.

The J gene is TRBJ1-2, the V gene TRBV28; 10 bases fit TRBD1. The CDR3 loop spans 16 amino acids. The germline gives CDR1 MDHEN, CDR2 SYDVKM. Trimming took 5 bases from V and 2 from J; bases not matched to a gene: 8. The CDR3 loop reads CASSAPRQGANYGYTF. For the CDR3, the DNA is TGTGCCAGCAGTGCCCCCAGACAGGGGGCGAACTATGGCTACACCTTC.

The chain recombines TRBV6-5 with TRBJ2-7; maybe TRBD1 (6 bases). V was clipped by 5 bases and J by 0 bases, with 14 bases between them. Germline values: CDR1 MNHEY, CDR2 SVGAGI. The CDR3 totals 15 residues. CDR3 in amino acids: CASSNQGSYSYEQYF. The CDR3 nucleotides are TGTGCCAGCAGTAACCAGGGGAGCTACTCCTACGAGCAGTACTTC.

The J gene is TRBJ2-1, the V gene TRBV7-6; 11 nucleotides agree with TRBD2. J gave up 9 bases and V 8 bases, and 9 bases lay outside the gene matches. The V gene's germline CDR1 is SGHVS and CDR2 FNYEAQ. CDR3 size: 14 residues. Written as DNA, the CDR3 is TGTGCCAGCGGTACACTAGCGGGAGAGGTTGAGCAGTTCTTC. Translated: CASGTLAGEVEQFF.

The genes are TRBV2 and TRBJ2-3; no definite D call. V lost 2 bases and J lost 0, with 9 bases in between. The CDR3 is 15 amino acids. CDR1 and CDR2 (germline): SNHLY, FYNNEI. The CDR3 DNA is TGTGCCAGCAGTGAACCCTCCACTAGCACAGATACGCAGTATTTT. Translated: CASSEPSTSTDTQYF.